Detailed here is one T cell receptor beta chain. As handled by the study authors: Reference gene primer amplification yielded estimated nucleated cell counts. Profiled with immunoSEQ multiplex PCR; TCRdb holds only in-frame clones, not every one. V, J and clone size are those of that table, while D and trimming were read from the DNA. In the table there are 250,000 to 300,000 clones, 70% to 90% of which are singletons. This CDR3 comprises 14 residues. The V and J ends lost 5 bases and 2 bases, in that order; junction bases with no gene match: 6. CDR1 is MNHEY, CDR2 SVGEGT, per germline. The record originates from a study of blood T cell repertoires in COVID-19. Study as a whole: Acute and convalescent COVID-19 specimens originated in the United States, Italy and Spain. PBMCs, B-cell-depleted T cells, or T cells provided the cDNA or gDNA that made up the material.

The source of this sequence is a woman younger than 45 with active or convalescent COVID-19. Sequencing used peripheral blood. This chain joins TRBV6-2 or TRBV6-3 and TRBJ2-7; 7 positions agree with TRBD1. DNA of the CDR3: TGTGCCAGCAGTCGTCCGGGACAGACCTACGAGCAGTACTTC. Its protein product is CASSRPGQTYEQYF.